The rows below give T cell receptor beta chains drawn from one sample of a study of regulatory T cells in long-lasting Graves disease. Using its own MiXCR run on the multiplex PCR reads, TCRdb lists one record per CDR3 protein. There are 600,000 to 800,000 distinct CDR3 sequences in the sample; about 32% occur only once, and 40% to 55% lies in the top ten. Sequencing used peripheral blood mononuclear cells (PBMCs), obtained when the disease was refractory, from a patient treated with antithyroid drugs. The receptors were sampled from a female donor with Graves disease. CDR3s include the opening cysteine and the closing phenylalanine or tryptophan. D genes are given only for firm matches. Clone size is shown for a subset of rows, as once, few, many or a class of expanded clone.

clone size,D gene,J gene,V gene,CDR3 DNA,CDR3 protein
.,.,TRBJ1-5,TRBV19,TGTGCCAGTAGCCCCCTGAGTTTGGGTAGCAATCAGCCCCAGCATTTT,CASSPLSLGSNQPQHF
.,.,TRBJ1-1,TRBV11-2,TGTGCCAGCAGCTTAGGACGCATTCCTGAAGCTTTCTTT,CASSLGRIPEAFF
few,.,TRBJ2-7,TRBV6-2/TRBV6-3,TGTGCCAGCAGTTACTTAGGACGTATCTCCTACGAGCAGTACTTC,CASSYLGRISYEQYF
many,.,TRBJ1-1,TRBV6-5,TGTGCCAGCAGTAAATCGACTGTGAACACTGAAGCTTTCTTT,CASSKSTVNTEAFF
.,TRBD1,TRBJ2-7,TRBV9,TGTGCCAGCAGCGGGACAGGGTTTGAGGAGCAGTACTTC,CASSGTGFEEQYF
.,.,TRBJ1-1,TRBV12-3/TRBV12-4,TGTGCCAGCAGTGAATACATTGAAGCTTTCTTT,CASSEYIEAFF
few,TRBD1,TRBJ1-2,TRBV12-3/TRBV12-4,TGTGCCAGCAGTTTCGACAGGGCGGCTGGCTACACCTTC,CASSFDRAAGYTF
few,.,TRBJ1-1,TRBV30,TGTCCACAGACTAACACTGAAGCTTTCTTT,CPQTNTEAFF
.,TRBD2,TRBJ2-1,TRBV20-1,TGCAGTGTCCAACCCGGGACTAGCGGGGAGGTTAATGAGCAGTTCTTC,CSVQPGTSGEVNEQFF
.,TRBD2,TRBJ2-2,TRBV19,TGTGCCAGTAGTATAGACCGGGACTACACAAACACCGGGGAGCTGTTTTTT,CASSIDRDYTNTGELFF
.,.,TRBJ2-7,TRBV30,TGTGCCTGGGGTGCCTACGAGCAGTACTTC,CAWGAYEQYF
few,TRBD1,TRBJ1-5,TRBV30,TGTGCCTGGAGTGCCACAGGGGGTAGCAATCAGCCCCAGCATTTT,CAWSATGGSNQPQHF
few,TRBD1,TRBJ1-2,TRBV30,TGTGCCGTAGGGACAGGCGGCTACACCTTC,CAVGTGGYTF
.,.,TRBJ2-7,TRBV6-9,TGTGCCAGCAGTTACTCCGAGACAGCGACTTCCTACGAGCAGTACTTC,CASSYSETATSYEQYF
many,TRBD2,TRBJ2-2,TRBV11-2,TGTGCCAGCAGCTTAGTCGGACTAGCGGGAGGCGGTGTCGGGGAGCTGTTTTTT,CASSLVGLAGGGVGELFF
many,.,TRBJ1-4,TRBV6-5,TGTGCCAGCAGTTACAATGCGTGGAGCACTAATGAAAAACTGTTTTTT,CASSYNAWSTNEKLFF
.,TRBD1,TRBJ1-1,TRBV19,TGTGCCAGTAGTATCGGGGACAGGACTGAGCTTGAAGCTTTCTTT,CASSIGDRTELEAFF